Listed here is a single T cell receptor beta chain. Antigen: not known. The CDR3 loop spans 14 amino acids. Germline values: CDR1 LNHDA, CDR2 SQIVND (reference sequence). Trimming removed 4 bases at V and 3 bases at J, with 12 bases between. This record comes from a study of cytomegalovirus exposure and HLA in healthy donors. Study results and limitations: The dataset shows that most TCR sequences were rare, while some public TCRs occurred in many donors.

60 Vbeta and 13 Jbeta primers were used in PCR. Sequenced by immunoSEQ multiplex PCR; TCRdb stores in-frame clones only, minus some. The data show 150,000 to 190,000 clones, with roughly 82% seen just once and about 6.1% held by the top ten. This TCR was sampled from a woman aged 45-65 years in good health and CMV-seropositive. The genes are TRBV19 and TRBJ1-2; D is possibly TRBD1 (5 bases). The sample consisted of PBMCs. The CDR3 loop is CASSTGPQHYGYTF. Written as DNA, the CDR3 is TGTGCCAGTAGTACAGGGCCACAGCACTATGGCTACACCTTC.